This T cell receptor (beta chain) was identified in a study of T-cell reconstitution after alpha-beta-depleted transplantation in children. Unique molecular identifiers were incorporated during preparation of the TCRbeta library. TCRdb reanalysed the PCR reads using MiXCR and keeps one entry per CDR3 protein. The sample has 360,000 or so distinct CDR3 sequences; roughly 21% are singletons. This CDR3 region has 15 residues. The J segment lost 4 bases and the V segment lost 6 bases, leaving 12 bases of the junction unmatched. The germline V gene encodes CDR1 DFQATT and CDR2 SNEGSKA (reference sequence).

The sequence was collected from a human donor who donated a stem cell graft to a child with acute myeloid leukemia. Sample: PBMCs from the stem cell graft donor, taken from the stem cell graft. V and J are TRBV20-1 and TRBJ2-1; TRBD2 matches 7 bases. CDR3: CSATPASGGYNEQFF. In DNA form, the CDR3 reads TGCAGTGCAACCCCGGCTAGCGGAGGTTACAATGAGCAGTTCTTC.